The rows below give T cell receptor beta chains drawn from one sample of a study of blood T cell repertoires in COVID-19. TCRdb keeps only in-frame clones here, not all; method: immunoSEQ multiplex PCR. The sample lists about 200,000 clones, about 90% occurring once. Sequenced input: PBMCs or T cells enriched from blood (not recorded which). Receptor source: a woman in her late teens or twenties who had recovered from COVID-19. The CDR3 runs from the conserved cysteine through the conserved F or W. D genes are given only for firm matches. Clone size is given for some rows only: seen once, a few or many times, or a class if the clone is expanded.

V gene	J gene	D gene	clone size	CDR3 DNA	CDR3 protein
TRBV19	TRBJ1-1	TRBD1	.	TGTGCCAGTAGTATTACTTTGACAGGGTCCGCTGAAGCTTTCTTT	CASSITLTGSAEAFF
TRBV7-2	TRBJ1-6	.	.	TGTGCCAGCAGCTTACGCATTAGAGATTATGCCCTCCACTTT	CASSLRIRDYALHF
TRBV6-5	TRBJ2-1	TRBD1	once	TGTGCCAGCAGTTACCGGGACAGGGAAGTCAATGAGCAGTTCTTC	CASSYRDREVNEQFF
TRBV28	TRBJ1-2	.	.	TGTGCCAGCAGTCCTACAGGGTTTGGCTACACCTTC	CASSPTGFGYTF
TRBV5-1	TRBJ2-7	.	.	TGCGCCAGCAGCTTGGGTTCTCATTTCGGGGTTAATTCCTACGAGCAGTACTTC	CASSLGSHFGVNSYEQYF
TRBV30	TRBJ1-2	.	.	TGTGCCTGGACGATGGCAGGGGACCATGGCTACACCTTC	CAWTMAGDHGYTF
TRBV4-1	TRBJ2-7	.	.	TGCGCCAGCAGTCCGGGCCCTTCCGGGGACGAGCAGTACTTC	CASSPGPSGDEQYF
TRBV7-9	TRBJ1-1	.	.	TGTGCCAGCAGCCGCCTCCTAGTCGGGAGCACTGAAGCTTTCTTT	CASSRLLVGSTEAFF
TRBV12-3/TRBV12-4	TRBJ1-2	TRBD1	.	TGTGCCAGCAGTTTCGGGACAGTCTATGGCTACACCTTC	CASSFGTVYGYTF
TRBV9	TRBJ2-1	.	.	TGTGCCAGCACCCCTGGGGCGTTTGAGGATGAGCAGTTCTTC	CASTPGAFEDEQFF
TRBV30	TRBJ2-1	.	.	TGTGCCTGGAATCGGGACTGGAGCTCCTACAATGAGCAGTTCTTC	CAWNRDWSSYNEQFF
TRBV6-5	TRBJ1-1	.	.	TGTGCCAGCAGGATAGGGGTGGGCACTGAAGCTTTCTTT	CASRIGVGTEAFF
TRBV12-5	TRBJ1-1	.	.	.	CASGLGTGNTEAFF
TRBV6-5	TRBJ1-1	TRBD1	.	TGTGCCAGCAGTACAACCGGGACAGCGAACACTGAAGCTTTCTTT	CASSTTGTANTEAFF
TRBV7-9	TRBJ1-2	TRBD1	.	TGTGCCAGCAGCTTAGCCAGCAGGGGGACTTATGGCTACACCTTC	CASSLASRGTYGYTF
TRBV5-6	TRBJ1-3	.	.	TGTGCCAGCAGCTTGGCCGGGGGAGGGGAGAACACCATATATTTT	CASSLAGGGENTIYF
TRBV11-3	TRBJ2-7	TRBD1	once	TGTGCCAGCAGCCCCGGGACAGACCCCGACGAGCAGTACTTC	CASSPGTDPDEQYF
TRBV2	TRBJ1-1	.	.	TGTGCCAGCGACGCAAGGGGAGCTTTCTTT	CASDARGAFF
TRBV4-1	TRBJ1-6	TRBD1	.	TGCGCCAGCAGCCCCAATTCAGACAGGGGTAAACCCCTCCACTTT	CASSPNSDRGKPLHF
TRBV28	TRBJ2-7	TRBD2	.	TGTGCCAGCAGTTTATCCCCGCTAGCGGGGACTTACGAGCAGTACTTC	CASSLSPLAGTYEQYF
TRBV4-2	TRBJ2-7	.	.	TGTGCCAGCAGCCAAGACAGGGAGGTGCACGAGCAGTACTTC	CASSQDREVHEQYF